The 28 T cell receptor beta chains in this list originate from one sample, sequenced in a study of blood T cells in healthy people across ages. For the second PCR, which ran for about 7 to 11 cycles, a sample-barcoded 5' primer and a J-beta primer mix were used. TCRdb analysed the 5' RACE reads with MiXCR anew, one entry per CDR3 protein. The table includes about 570,000 distinct CDR3 sequences, approximately 25% detected once. Sequenced material: blood. The origin of the receptors is a woman between 65 and 79 years old in good health.

The chain is built from TRBV30 and TRBJ1-5; weak D call: TRBD1 (5 bases). The CDR3 covers 14 residues. Looked up from germline, CDR1 is GTSNPN and CDR2 is SVGIG (reference sequence). The V end was cut by 0 bases, the J end by 4 bases, with 10 bases between. CDR3 bases: TGTGCCTGGAGTGTAGGGGCGGGGAATCAGCCCCAGCATTTT. It is translated as CAWSVGAGNQPQHF.

This clonotype has more than one count but fewer than ten. The rearrangement links TRBV4-2 to TRBJ2-5; 9 nucleotides align to TRBD2. Germline trimming cut 1 base from V and 2 bases from J; bases unmatched to any gene: 5. Germline CDR1 is LGHNA and CDR2 is YNFKEQ. This CDR3 spans 16 amino acids. CDR3 region: CASSQVQAGGQETQYF. In nucleotides, the CDR3 is TGTGCCAGCAGCCAAGTACAGGCGGGGGGGCAAGAGACCCAGTACTTC.

This CDR3 is CASSPRQTSKIEANVLTF. The CDR3 region has the DNA TGTGCCAGCTCACCGCGACAGACATCCAAGATAGAGGCCAACGTCCTGACTTTC. The V and J genes are TRBV18 and TRBJ2-6, with D possibly matching TRBD1 (5 bases). The CDR3 spans 18 residues. Per the germline V gene, CDR1 is KGHSH and CDR2 is LQKENI. The V end was cut by 3 bases, the J end by 6 bases, with 21 bases between.

The sample holds a few counts of this clonotype. V gene TRBV15 combines with J gene TRBJ2-1; possibly TRBD1 for D (6 bases). CDR3 length: 16 residues. CDR1 and CDR2 from the germline V gene are LNHNV and YYDKDF (reference sequence). V lost 0 bases, J lost 7 bases, and 16 bases lay in between. In DNA form, the CDR3 reads TGTGCCACCAGCAGAGATCTTGGGGGCATAGGGAATGAGCAGTTCTTC. Translating gives CATSRDLGGIGNEQFF.

The chain links TRBV6-2 or TRBV6-3 to TRBJ1-2, with D hard to call. V was cut by 6 bases and J by 5 bases, with 25 bases left in between. Germline assignment: CDR1 MNHEY and CDR2 SVGEGT. The CDR3 spans 17 residues. The chain's CDR3 is CASSTARRLGTLYGYTF. CDR3 coding DNA: TGTGCCAGCAGCACAGCGCGACGACTGGGAACCCTATATGGCTACACCTTC.

The J gene is TRBJ1-2, the V gene TRBV12-3 or TRBV12-4; 8 bases align to TRBD1. This CDR3 region has 15 residues. J was trimmed by 8 bases and V by 3 bases; bases with no gene match: 11. CDR3 bases: TGTGCCAGCAGTTTGACGTTGACAGGGGCGCGAGGCTACACCTTC. It translates to CASSLTLTGARGYTF.

This sequence joins TRBV20-1 and TRBJ2-3; the D gene is possibly TRBD2 (7 bases). Germline loops: CDR1 DFQATT, CDR2 SNEGSKA (reference sequence). This CDR3 has 16 amino acids. Trimming took off 0 bases at V and 0 bases at J, with 13 bases between the two ends. In DNA form, the CDR3 reads TGCAGTGCTAGAGATCACGGGGGGCCTAGCACAGATACGCAGTATTTT. Amino acid sequence: CSARDHGGPSTDTQYF.

The rearrangement uses TRBV20-1 and TRBJ1-1; D not certain. The V end was cut by 1 base, the J end by 5 bases, with 14 bases between. The CDR3 has 14 residues. The germline V gene has CDR1 DFQATT and CDR2 SNEGSKA (reference sequence). In nucleotides, the CDR3 is TGCAGTGCTAGAGTGGTCCGGGAAGGGACTGAAGCTTTCTTT. Protein: CSARVVREGTEAFF.

A few counts support this clonotype. The chain has TRBV20-1 and TRBJ1-5; D gene ambiguous. V was clipped by 1 base and J by 9 bases, with 19 bases between them. Germline lookup yields CDR1 DFQATT and CDR2 SNEGSKA (reference sequence). The CDR3 spans 15 residues. The DNA of the CDR3 is TGCAGTGCTAGAGCTAGCAGTCAGGCCCGAGGGCCCCAGCATTTT. Amino acid sequence: CSARASSQARGPQHF.

The chain recombines TRBV6-1 with TRBJ2-2; perhaps TRBD2 as D (6 bases). V gave up 4 bases and J gave up 7 bases, with 22 bases separating them. The length of the CDR3 is 17 residues. Germline values: CDR1 MNHNS, CDR2 SASEGT. CDR3 nucleotide sequence: TGTGCCAGCAGTGCCTTCCCTTGGAGGGAACCGGGCGGGGAGCTGTTTTTT. As protein: CASSAFPWREPGGELFF.

This clonotype was picked up a small number of times. The CDR3 region has the DNA TGTGCCAGCAGAGAAGAGGTTGAGTACACTGAAGCTTTCTTT. Its translation is CASREEVEYTEAFF. The chain links TRBV6-2 or TRBV6-3 to TRBJ1-1, with D unresolved. CDR1 is MNHEY, CDR2 SVGEGT, per germline. The CDR3 runs to 14 residues. Trimming took 6 bases from V and 3 from J, leaving 14 bases between them.

In its sample, this clonotype was seen a few times. V and J are TRBV6-5 and TRBJ2-5, with D perhaps TRBD1 (6 bases). V was pared by 0 bases and J by 0 bases, with 11 bases between. The germline CDR1 and CDR2 sequences are MNHEY and SVGAGI. The length of the CDR3 is 16 residues. The CDR3 is CASSYSFTGNQETQYF. CDR3 DNA: TGTGCCAGCAGTTACTCGTTTACAGGGAACCAAGAGACCCAGTACTTC.

The chain carries TRBV5-1 and TRBJ2-1; TRBD2 aligns across 7 bases. With 4 bases clipped from V and 2 bases from J, the junction kept 3 bases outside the gene matches. The germline CDR1 and CDR2 sequences are SGHRS and YFSETQ. This CDR3 is built from 14 residues. CDR3 nucleotides: TGCGCCAGCAGCGGTGGGGGGGCCTACAATGAGCAGTTCTTC. Protein: CASSGGGAYNEQFF.

V usage is TRBV4-3 and J usage is TRBJ2-6; D not resolved. CDR1 is LGHNA, CDR2 YSLEER, per germline. The CDR3 runs 16 residues. Trimming removed 1 base from V and 4 bases from J, with 11 bases in between. The CDR3 nucleotides read TGCGCCAGCAGCCAAGCATGGGGAACAGGGGCCAACGTCCTGACTTTC. Translated, it gives CASSQAWGTGANVLTF.

The V call is TRBV7-8, the J call TRBJ1-2, with unresolved D. The CDR3 spans 15 residues. Germline loops: CDR1 SGHVS, CDR2 FQNEAQ. Trimming stripped 3 bases from V and 8 bases from J, with 19 bases between. In DNA, the CDR3 is TGTGCCAGCAGCTTCACGATCAACGTTGGGCACGGCTACACCTTC. It is translated as CASSFTINVGHGYTF.

This clonotype has a handful of counts. V usage is TRBV10-3 and J usage is TRBJ1-1, with D unresolved. In germline, CDR1 is ENHRY, CDR2 SYGVKD. The V end lost 2 bases, the J end lost 4 bases, and 11 bases lay between the germline ends. The length of the CDR3 is 14 residues. CDR3 sequence: CAISEHGRSTEAFF. The CDR3 DNA sequence: TGTGCCATCAGTGAGCACGGACGGAGCACTGAAGCTTTCTTT.

The chain links TRBV12-5 to TRBJ2-5, with TRBD2 as a possible D gene (5 bases). The CDR3 extends over 14 amino acids. Germline loops: CDR1 LGHNT, CDR2 FRNRAP. V was clipped by 6 bases and J by 5 bases, with 16 bases between them. The CDR3 protein is CASGIGGSLETQYF. The CDR3, as DNA: TGTGCTAGTGGAATCGGAGGTTCTCTGGAGACCCAGTACTTC. Together with reference TRBV12-5 and TRBJ2-5, the CDR3 gives the full variable domain: DARVTQTPRHKVTEMGQEVTMRCQPILGHNTVFWYRQTMMQGLELLAYFRNRAPLDDSGMPKDRFSAEMPDATLATLKIQPSEPRDSAVYFCASGIGGSLETQYFGPGTRLLVL.

The V gene is TRBV5-1, the J gene TRBJ2-5; 9 bases match TRBD2. Trimming took 2 bases from V and 5 from J; bases not matched to a gene: 7. The V gene's germline CDR1 is SGHRS and CDR2 YFSETQ. The CDR3 sequence is 15 residues long. CDR3 bases: TGCGCCAGCAGCTTCATTAATAGCGGGGGTGAGACCCAGTACTTC. Translation: CASSFINSGGETQYF.

J is TRBJ1-4 and V is TRBV20-1, with unresolved D. Trimming shortened V by 6 bases and J by 5 bases, and 16 bases separated the two germline ends. In germline, CDR1 is DFQATT, CDR2 SNEGSKA (reference sequence). This CDR3 spans 14 amino acids. The CDR3 DNA reads as TGCAGTGCCCAGCAGGCTGAGAGGAATGAAAAACTGTTTTTT. This encodes CSAQQAERNEKLFF.

The V gene is TRBV5-6, the J gene TRBJ2-5; D gene unclear. The J call is uncertain, as TRBJ2-7 better fits the DNA end. Per germline, CDR1 SGHDT and CDR2 YYEEEE. The CDR3 is 15 amino acids. The DNA for the CDR3 is TGTGCCAGCAGCTTGGGCCCGGTATTTAGCTACGAGCAGTACTTC. It encodes CASSLGPVFSYEQYF.

V usage is TRBV20-1 and J usage is TRBJ1-2, with unresolved D. In germline, CDR1 is DFQATT, CDR2 SNEGSKA (reference sequence). V was trimmed by 4 bases and J by 6 bases, leaving 15 bases between them. The CDR3 is made up of 13 amino acids. DNA of the CDR3: TGCAGTGCTATCCGGGGAGCCCTTGATGGCTACACCTTC. It is translated as CSAIRGALDGYTF.

The chain recombines TRBV29-1 with TRBJ2-2, with D hard to call. The CDR3 covers 12 residues. Germline lookup yields CDR1 SQVTM and CDR2 ANQGSEA. Trimming removed 4 bases at V and 1 base at J, with 4 bases between. CDR3 sequence (DNA): TGCAGCGTTGTGTGGAACACCGGGGAGCTGTTTTTT. Its translation: CSVVWNTGELFF.

Only a few counts were recorded for this clonotype. The V gene is TRBV3-1, the J gene TRBJ1-3, with D uncertain. This CDR3 has 13 amino acids. V gave up 0 bases and J gave up 9 bases, with 9 bases separating them. Germline V gene data show CDR1 as LGHDT and CDR2 as YNNKEL (reference sequence). The CDR3 spells CASSQDRETTIYF. In DNA form, the CDR3 reads TGTGCCAGCAGCCAAGATAGAGAGACCACCATATATTTT.

The sample holds a few counts of this clonotype. The chain combines TRBV4-2 with TRBJ2-1, with TRBD2 as a possible D gene (5 bases). CDR1 is LGHNA, CDR2 YNFKEQ, per germline. The CDR3 has 14 residues. Trimming took off 4 bases at V and 5 bases at J, with 12 bases between the two ends. CDR3 in DNA: TGTGCCAGCAGCCCCCTTGGGCGGGACAATGAGCAGTTCTTC. It is translated as CASSPLGRDNEQFF.

The V gene is TRBV11-1, the J gene TRBJ2-7; either TRBD1 or TRBD2 may fit D (6 bases each). V gave up 1 base and J gave up 0 bases, with 16 bases separating them. The CDR3 length is 17 residues. CDR1 SGHAT and CDR2 FQDESV come from the germline V gene (reference sequence). The CDR3 reads CASSLEYGGVSSYEQYF. Here the CDR3 DNA reads TGTGCCAGCAGCTTAGAATACGGGGGCGTGAGCTCCTACGAGCAGTACTTC.

This clonotype was observed a single time. This rearrangement joins TRBV7-2 to TRBJ2-3, with 7 bases lining up with TRBD2. The CDR3 runs to 17 residues. CDR1 and CDR2 from the germline V gene are SGHTA and FQGNSA. The junction had 11 bases not matched to a gene; V was cut back by 5 bases and J by 0 bases. The DNA of the CDR3 is TGTGCCAGCAGCGCTGACAACCTAGCGGATAGCACAGATACGCAGTATTTT. Residues: CASSADNLADSTDTQYF.

This clonotype was picked up a small number of times. CDR3 sequence (DNA): TGTGCCAGCAGCTCGGAGCGGGGGTACATTCAGTACTTC. This translates into CASSSERGYIQYF. V usage is TRBV7-2 and J usage is TRBJ2-4; 8 bases are a match to TRBD2. The CDR3 consists of 13 residues. CDR1 is SGHTA and CDR2 is FQGNSA in the germline V gene. Trimming took 4 bases from V and 8 from J; bases not matched to a gene: 4.

J is TRBJ1-2 and V is TRBV9; D remains unclear. The CDR3 runs 12 residues. V shed 4 bases and J shed 6 bases, with 10 bases lying between them. The germline gives CDR1 SGDLS, CDR2 YYNGEE. This CDR3 reads CASSPFWDGYTF. The CDR3 nucleotides are TGTGCCAGCAGCCCTTTCTGGGATGGCTACACCTTC.